This T cell receptor beta chain was observed in a study of beta chain features in type 1 diabetes. Study-level results: In the patient group, naive, central memory and Treg TCRB repertoires seemed more alike than in the healthy donor group.

A few counts support this clone. Its antigen is currently unknown. CDR3 length: 14 residues. Germline CDR1 and CDR2: KGHSH and LQKENI. Trimming cost V 3 bases and J 1 base; bases outside gene matches: 1. As every portion of the isolated RNA was reverse transcribed, the sequencing read expressed TCRB transcripts. The method was immunoSEQ multiplex PCR; TCRdb's version includes in-frame clones alone and lacks a portion of them. The table lists under 450,000 clones, around 13% of them singletons. The sequenced sample was naive CD4+ T cells from blood. This sequence originates from a man aged 30 to 45 in good health. The V call is TRBV18, the J call TRBJ2-5; 8 bases map to TRBD1. In DNA form, the CDR3 reads TGTGCCAGCTCACCGGGACAGGCCCAAGAGACCCAGTACTTC. As protein: CASSPGQAQETQYF.